This TCR beta chain emerged from a study of T cells in Graves' hyperthyroidism and ophthalmopathy. Researchers took RNA transcripts and amplified the TCR beta CDR3 regions from them. TCR CDR3 underwent first-round RT-PCR with the HTBI primer set. Via MiXCR, TCRdb re-called the multiplex PCR reads, giving one row per CDR3 protein. The profile shows almost 600,000 distinct CDR3 sequences, around 46% of them singletons. Stable disease denoted Graves' hyperthyroidism without ophthalmopathy progression within 18 months. Each diagnosis was grounded in clinical symptoms, serum thyroxine and TRAb, thyroid ultrasound, and orbital computed tomography. This clonotype was seen many times. The antigen remains unidentified. General study findings and limits: Separation of ophthalmopathy from stable hyperthyroidism was achieved by a 13 V-J model.

The ends lost 5 bases at V and 5 bases at J; junction bases unmatched: 8. The CDR3 has 16 amino acids. In germline, CDR1 is SNHLY, CDR2 FYNNEI. J is TRBJ2-2 and V is TRBV2, with 10 positions matching TRBD2. Sequencing input: peripheral blood or thyroid tissue (not recorded which). This clonotype was sampled from a woman aged 18-29 years with Graves' hyperthyroidism. The CDR3 sequence: CASSSTTSGITGELFF. The CDR3 bases are TGTGCCAGCAGTTCAACCACTAGCGGGATAACCGGGGAGCTGTTTTTT.